This T cell receptor (beta chain) emerged from a study of control samples from healthy donors and cancer patients. The germline CDR1 and CDR2 sequences are PRHDT and FYEKMQ (reference sequence). V was pared by 2 bases and J by 13 bases, with 26 bases between. There are 16 residues in the CDR3. Clones were sequenced by immunoSEQ multiplex PCR, and TCRdb holds only the in-frame ones, with some missing. Among some 130,000 clones, around 90% were seen once, and the ten largest hold roughly 2.5%. The clonotype originates from a middle-aged man in good health. The sequenced sample consisted of blood. This chain uses TRBV13 with TRBJ1-2; D is perhaps TRBD1 (5 bases). The CDR3 loop is CASSLYLGDGRGPCTF. The CDR3 nucleotides read TGTGCCAGCAGCTTATACCTTGGGGACGGAAGGGGACCTTGCACCTTC. The full variable domain, completed using reference TRBV13 and TRBJ1-2, is AAGVIQSPRHLIKEKRETATLKCYPIPRHDTVYWYQQGPGQDPQFLISFYEKMQSDKGSIPDRFSAQQFSDYHSELNMSSLELGDSALYFCASSLYLGDGRGPCTFGSGTRLTVV.